Presented here are 16 T cell receptor beta chains from one specimen sequenced in a study of blood T cell repertoires in COVID-19. Repertoires were generated with immunoSEQ multiplex PCR, while TCRdb's copy carries only in-frame clones and drops some. The sample holds 200,000 to 300,000 clones, approximately 83% seen once. The material sequenced was PBMCs or T cells enriched from blood (not recorded which). The source is a woman aged 40 to 55 who had been exposed to COVID-19.

This clone was found a few times. The chain is built from TRBV6-2 or TRBV6-3 and TRBJ2-5; D is ambiguous. Germline CDR1 MNHEY, CDR2 SVGEGT. There are 11 residues in the CDR3. Between the trimmed V and J ends, which lost 6 bases and 5 bases, there was a span of 7 bases. This CDR3 reads CASSHGETQYF. The CDR3 DNA reads TGTGCCAGCAGCCACGGGGAGACCCAGTACTTC.

The genes are TRBV21-1 and TRBJ1-2; the table's D call, TRBD1, has no DNA check behind it. TRBV21-1 is annotated as a pseudogene. CDR3 size: 9 residues. DNA for the CDR3: TGTGCCACCCAGGATGGCTACACCTTC. It translates to CATQDGYTF.

The gene calls are TRBV7-2 and TRBJ1-2; 11 bases align to TRBD1. Trimming removed 5 bases from V and 6 bases from J; junction bases left unmatched: 5. Germline CDR1 SGHTA, CDR2 FQGNSA. The CDR3 length is 14 residues. In DNA, the CDR3 is TGTGCCAGCAGCCCTTGGACAGGGGGCAATGGCTACACCTTC. Translated, it gives CASSPWTGGNGYTF.

The V and J genes are TRBV18 and TRBJ1-1; TRBD1 might be the D (5 bases). The CDR3 covers 13 residues. Per the germline V gene, CDR1 is KGHSH and CDR2 is LQKENI. V dropped 3 bases and J dropped 3 bases, with 8 bases sitting between them. The DNA of the CDR3 is TGTGCCAGCTCACCTTTACAGGACACTGAAGCTTTCTTT. The encoded protein is CASSPLQDTEAFF.

The V call is TRBV9, the J call TRBJ2-5, with a tentative D call TRBD2 (6 bases). CDR1 SGDLS and CDR2 YYNGEE come from the germline V gene. The length of the CDR3 is 17 residues. Trimming left V 3 bases short and J 5 bases short, with 23 bases between. CDR3 amino acids: CASSAGSIPGLQETQYF. CDR3 nucleotide sequence: TGTGCCAGCAGCGCTGGGAGTATCCCCGGACTACAGGAGACCCAGTACTTC.

The chain uses TRBV30 and TRBJ2-3; 9 bases are a match to TRBD2. With V trimmed by 4 bases and J by 1 base, 3 bases remained unmatched. The CDR3 is 14 amino acids. Germline CDR1 and CDR2: GTSNPN and SVGIG (reference sequence). CDR3 sequence reads: CAWTGGGGTDTQYF. The CDR3 bases are TGTGCCTGGACTGGCGGGGGGGGCACAGATACGCAGTATTTT. Together with reference TRBV30 and TRBJ2-3, the CDR3 gives the full variable domain: SQTIHQWPATLVQPVGSPLSLECTVEGTSNPNLYWYRQAAGRGLQLLFYSVGIGQISSEVPQNLSASRPQDRQFILSSKKLLLSDSGFYLCAWTGGGGTDTQYFGPGTRLTVL.

The chain links TRBV4-2 to TRBJ1-5, with 7 bases lining up with TRBD1. This CDR3 is 16 amino acids long. Germline V gene lookup returns CDR1 LGHNA and CDR2 YNFKEQ. V shed 1 base, J shed 0 bases, and the junction held 3 bases outside the gene matches. The CDR3 nucleotides are TGTGCCAGCAGCCAAGGGGGGACAGATAGCAATCAGCCCCAGCATTTT. Translation gives CASSQGGTDSNQPQHF.

This clone occurred a few times. The chain joins TRBV28 to TRBJ1-6, with a possible D match to TRBD1 (6 bases). V gave up 5 bases and J gave up 7 bases, with 15 bases separating them. Germline V gives CDR1 MDHEN, CDR2 SYDVKM. The CDR3 is 15 residues long. CDR3 loop: CASSPPQGVNSPLHF. CDR3 nucleotide sequence: TGTGCCAGCAGTCCCCCACAGGGAGTCAATTCACCCCTCCACTTT.

The rearrangement joins TRBV28 to TRBJ1-2, with 10 bases that match TRBD1. Germline assignment: CDR1 MDHEN and CDR2 SYDVKM. The CDR3 has 14 amino acids. The junction had 1 base not matched to a gene; V was cut back by 4 bases and J by 2 bases. The CDR3 DNA follows: TGTGCCAGCAGTTGGACAGGGGGGAACTATGGCTACACCTTC. As protein: CASSWTGGNYGYTF.

The chain has TRBV7-2 and TRBJ1-2; D gene unclear. V was clipped by 1 base and J by 2 bases, with 11 bases between them. The germline gives CDR1 SGHTA, CDR2 FQGNSA. The CDR3 is 15 residues long. The CDR3 reads CASSLDASSNYGYTF. The DNA for the CDR3 is TGTGCCAGCAGCTTAGATGCCAGTTCGAACTATGGCTACACCTTC.

The chain is built from TRBV6-1 and TRBJ1-4, with 9 bases lining up with TRBD1. Germline CDR1 MNHNS, CDR2 SASEGT. The V gene end was trimmed by 4 bases and the J gene end by 8 bases; junction bases not matched to a gene: 11. The CDR3 loop spans 16 amino acids. Written as DNA, the CDR3 is TGTGCCAGCAGTGGGGGGGACAGGGATGTAGGAGAAAAACTGTTTTTT. It is translated as CASSGGDRDVGEKLFF.

The chain's CDR3 is CASTRGRAGDTEAFF. The CDR3 DNA reads as TGTGCCAGTACTAGGGGCCGAGCGGGGGACACTGAAGCTTTCTTT. V and J are TRBV19 and TRBJ1-1; possible D gene TRBD1, 5 bases. The CDR3 runs to 15 residues. V lost 7 bases and J 3 bases, leaving 18 bases between the germline ends. CDR1 LNHDA and CDR2 SQIVND come from the germline V gene (reference sequence).

This chain links TRBV6-5 with TRBJ2-1; 7 nucleotides align to TRBD1. Germline loops: CDR1 MNHEY, CDR2 SVGAGI. This CDR3 has 14 amino acids. The V gene end was trimmed by 4 bases and the J gene end by 0 bases; junction bases not matched to a gene: 0. The CDR3: CASSSGGSYNEQFF. The CDR3 DNA reads TGTGCCAGCAGTTCAGGGGGCTCCTACAATGAGCAGTTCTTC.

This clone was observed a few times. The rearrangement uses TRBV27 and TRBJ1-6; weak D call: TRBD1 (5 bases). Trimming took off 4 bases at V and 6 bases at J, with 10 bases between the two ends. CDR3 length: 14 residues. Germline V gene sequence: CDR1 MNHEY, CDR2 SMNVEV (reference sequence). The CDR3 protein is CASSWAGGNSPLHF. For the CDR3, the DNA is TGTGCCAGCAGTTGGGCCGGGGGTAATTCACCCCTCCACTTT.

This clone was observed once. The rearrangement joins TRBV24-1 to TRBJ1-2, with 8 bases lining up with TRBD1. This CDR3 region has 14 residues. The trim removed 4 bases at V and 8 bases at J, leaving 8 bases unmatched. Germline V lookup: CDR1 KGHDR, CDR2 SFDVKD. This CDR3 is CATSEQGQGRGYTF. CDR3 nucleotide sequence: TGTGCCACCAGTGAACAAGGACAGGGCAGGGGCTACACCTTC.

The V and J genes are TRBV30 and TRBJ1-1, with a tentative D call TRBD1 (6 bases). Germline assignment: CDR1 GTSNPN and CDR2 SVGIG (reference sequence). V was cut by 4 bases and J by 1 base, with 13 bases left in between. The CDR3 runs 14 residues. The CDR3 protein is CAWTLGGPNTEAFF. The CDR3 bases are TGTGCCTGGACCCTAGGGGGACCGAACACTGAAGCTTTCTTT.